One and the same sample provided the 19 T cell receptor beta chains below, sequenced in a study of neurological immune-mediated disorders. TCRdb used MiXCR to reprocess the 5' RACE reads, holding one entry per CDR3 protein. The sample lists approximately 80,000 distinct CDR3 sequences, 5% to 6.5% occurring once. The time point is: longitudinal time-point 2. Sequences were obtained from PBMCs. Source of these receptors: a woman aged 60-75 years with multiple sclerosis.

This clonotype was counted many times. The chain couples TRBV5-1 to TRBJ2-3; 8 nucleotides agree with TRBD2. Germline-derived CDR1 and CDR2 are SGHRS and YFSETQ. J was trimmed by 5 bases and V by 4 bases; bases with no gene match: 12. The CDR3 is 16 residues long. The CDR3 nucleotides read TGCGCCAGCAGCCCTCCAACGGGGGGGCCAGAAGATACGCAGTATTTT. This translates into CASSPPTGGPEDTQYF. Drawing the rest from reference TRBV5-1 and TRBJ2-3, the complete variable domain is KAGVTQTPRYLIKTRGQQVTLSCSPISGHRSVSWYQQTPGQGLQFLFEYFSETQRNKGNFPGRFSGRQFSNSRSEMNVSTLELGDSALYLCASSPPTGGPEDTQYFGPGTRLTVL.

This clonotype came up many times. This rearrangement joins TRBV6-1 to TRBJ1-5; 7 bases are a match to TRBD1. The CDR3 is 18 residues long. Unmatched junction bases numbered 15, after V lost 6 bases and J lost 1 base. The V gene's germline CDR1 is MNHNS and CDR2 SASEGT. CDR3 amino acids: CASSARTGIFVSNQPQHF. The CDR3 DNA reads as TGTGCCAGCAGCGCCAGGACAGGTATCTTTGTAAGCAATCAGCCCCAGCATTTT.

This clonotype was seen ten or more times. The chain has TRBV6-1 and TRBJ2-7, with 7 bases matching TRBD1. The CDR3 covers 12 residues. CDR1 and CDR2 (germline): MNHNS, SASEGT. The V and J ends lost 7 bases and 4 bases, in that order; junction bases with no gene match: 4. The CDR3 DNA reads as TGTGCCAGCATCCCGGACAGGTACGAGCAGTACTTC. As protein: CASIPDRYEQYF.

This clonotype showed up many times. The CDR3 DNA follows: TGTGCCAGCAGCCAAGTACCCGGCGGCGGAGAAGAGACCCAGTACTTC. Amino acid sequence: CASSQVPGGGEETQYF. The V call is TRBV4-2, the J call TRBJ2-5; D not resolved. This CDR3 contains 16 residues. The germline V gene has CDR1 LGHNA and CDR2 YNFKEQ. Trimming left V 1 base short and J 3 bases short, with 15 bases between.

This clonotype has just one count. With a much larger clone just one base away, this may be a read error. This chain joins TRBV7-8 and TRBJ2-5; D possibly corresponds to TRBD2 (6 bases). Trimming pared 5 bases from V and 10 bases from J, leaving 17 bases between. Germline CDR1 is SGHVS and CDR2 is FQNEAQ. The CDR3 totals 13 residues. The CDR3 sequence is CASSPVVGGNQYF. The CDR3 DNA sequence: TGTGCCAGCAGCCCCGTTGTTGGAGGGAACCAGTACTTC.

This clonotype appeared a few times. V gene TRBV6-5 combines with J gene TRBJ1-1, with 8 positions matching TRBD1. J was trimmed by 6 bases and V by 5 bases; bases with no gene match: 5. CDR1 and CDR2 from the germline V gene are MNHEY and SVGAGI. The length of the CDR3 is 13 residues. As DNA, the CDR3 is TGTGCCAGCAGTACAACAGGGGGGGCTGAAGCTTTCTTT. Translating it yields CASSTTGGAEAFF.

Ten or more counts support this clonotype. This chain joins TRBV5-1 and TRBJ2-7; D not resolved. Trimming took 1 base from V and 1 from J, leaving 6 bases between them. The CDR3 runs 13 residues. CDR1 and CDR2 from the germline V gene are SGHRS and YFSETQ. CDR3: CASSLSPSYEQYF. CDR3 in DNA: TGCGCCAGCAGCTTGTCTCCGTCCTACGAGCAGTACTTC.

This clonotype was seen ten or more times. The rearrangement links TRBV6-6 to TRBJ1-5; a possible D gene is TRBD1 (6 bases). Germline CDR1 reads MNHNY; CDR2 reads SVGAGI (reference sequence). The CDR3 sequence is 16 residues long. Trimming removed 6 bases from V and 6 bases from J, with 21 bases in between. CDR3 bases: TGTGCCAGCAGCCTGGCCCCCGGGGGGCTGAGTCAGCCCCAGCATTTT. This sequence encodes CASSLAPGGLSQPQHF.

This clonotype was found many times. The CDR3 DNA is TGTGCCAGCAGCTTAAGTTTACTGGGGGTGGCTGGGGCCAACGTCCTGACTTTC. Amino acids: CASSLSLLGVAGANVLTF. The rearrangement links TRBV11-2 to TRBJ2-6, with D perhaps assigned TRBD1 or TRBD2 (5 bases each). Between the trimmed V and J ends, which lost 2 bases and 2 bases, there was a span of 16 bases. Per the germline V gene, CDR1 is SGHAT and CDR2 is FQNNGV. CDR3 size: 18 residues.

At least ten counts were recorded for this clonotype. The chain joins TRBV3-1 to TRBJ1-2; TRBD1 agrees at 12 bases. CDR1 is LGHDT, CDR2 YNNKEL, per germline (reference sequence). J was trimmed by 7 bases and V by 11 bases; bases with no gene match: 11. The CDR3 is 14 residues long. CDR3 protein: CASRLGQGASGYTF. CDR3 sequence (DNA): TGTGCCTCCCGATTGGGACAGGGGGCTAGTGGCTACACCTTC.

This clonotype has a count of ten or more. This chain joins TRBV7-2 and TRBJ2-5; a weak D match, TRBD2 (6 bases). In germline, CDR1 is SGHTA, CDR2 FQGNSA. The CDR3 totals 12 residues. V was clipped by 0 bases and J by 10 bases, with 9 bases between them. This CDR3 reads CASSLATSYQYF. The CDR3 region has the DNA TGTGCCAGCAGCTTAGCAACTAGCTACCAGTACTTC. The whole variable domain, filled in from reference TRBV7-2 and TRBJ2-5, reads GAGVSQSPSNKVTEKGKDVELRCDPISGHTALYWYRQSLGQGLEFLIYFQGNSAPDKSGLPSDRFSAERTGGSVSTLTIQRTQQEDSAVYLCASSLATSYQYFGPGTRLLVL.

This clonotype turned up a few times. CDR3 protein: CASSPRHLSSGNTIYF. As DNA, the CDR3 is TGTGCCAGCAGTCCTAGACACCTCAGCTCTGGAAACACCATATATTTT. The V gene is TRBV12-3 or TRBV12-4, the J gene TRBJ1-3; D gene ambiguous. Deletions cut 5 bases from V and 0 bases from J, with 14 bases between. The CDR3 runs to 16 residues.

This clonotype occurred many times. The CDR3 DNA sequence: TGCGCCAGCAGCTTGGAAGCCCATAATGAAAAACTGTTTTTT. It is translated as CASSLEAHNEKLFF. V usage is TRBV5-1 and J usage is TRBJ1-4; D not certain. V was shortened by 0 bases and J by 4 bases, with 7 bases between the two germline ends. The CDR3 has 14 residues. Germline CDR1 is SGHRS and CDR2 is YFSETQ.

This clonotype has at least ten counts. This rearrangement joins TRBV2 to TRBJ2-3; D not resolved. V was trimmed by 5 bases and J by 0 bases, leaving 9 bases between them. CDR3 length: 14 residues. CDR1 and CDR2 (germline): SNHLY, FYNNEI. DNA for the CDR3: TGTGCCAGCAGTTGGACGGCTAGCACAGATACGCAGTATTTT. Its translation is CASSWTASTDTQYF.

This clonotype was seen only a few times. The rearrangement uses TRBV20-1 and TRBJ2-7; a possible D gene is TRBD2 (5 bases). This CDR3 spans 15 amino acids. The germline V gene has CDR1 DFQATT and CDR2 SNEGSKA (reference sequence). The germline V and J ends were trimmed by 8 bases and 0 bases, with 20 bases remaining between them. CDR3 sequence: CSSSRGQRSSYEQYF. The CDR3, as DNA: TGCAGTTCTTCTCGCGGGCAGCGGAGCTCCTACGAGCAGTACTTC.

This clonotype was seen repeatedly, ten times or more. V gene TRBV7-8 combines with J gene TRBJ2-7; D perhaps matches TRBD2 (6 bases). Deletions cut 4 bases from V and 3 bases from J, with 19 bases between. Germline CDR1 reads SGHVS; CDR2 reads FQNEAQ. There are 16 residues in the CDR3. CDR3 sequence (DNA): TGTGCCAGCAGCTCTCCCGGGACTTCAGGGTACTACGAGCAGTACTTC. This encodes CASSSPGTSGYYEQYF.

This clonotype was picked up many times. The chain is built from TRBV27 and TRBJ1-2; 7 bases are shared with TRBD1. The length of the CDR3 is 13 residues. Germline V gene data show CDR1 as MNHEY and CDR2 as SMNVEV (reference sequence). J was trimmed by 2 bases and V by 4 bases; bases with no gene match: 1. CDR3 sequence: CASSSTGNYGYTF. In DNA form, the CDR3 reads TGTGCCAGCAGTTCGACAGGGAACTATGGCTACACCTTC.

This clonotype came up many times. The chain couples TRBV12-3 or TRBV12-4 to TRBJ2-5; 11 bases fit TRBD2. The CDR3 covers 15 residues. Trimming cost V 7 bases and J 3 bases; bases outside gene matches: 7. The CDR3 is CASTLRLAGKETQYF. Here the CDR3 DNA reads TGTGCCAGCACCTTAAGACTAGCGGGGAAAGAGACCCAGTACTTC.

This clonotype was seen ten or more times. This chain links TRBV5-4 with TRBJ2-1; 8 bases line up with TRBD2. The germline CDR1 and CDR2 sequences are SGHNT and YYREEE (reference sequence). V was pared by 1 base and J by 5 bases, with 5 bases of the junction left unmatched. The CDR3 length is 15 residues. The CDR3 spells CASSLKAGGHNEQFF. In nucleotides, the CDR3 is TGTGCCAGCAGCTTGAAGGCGGGGGGCCACAATGAGCAGTTCTTC. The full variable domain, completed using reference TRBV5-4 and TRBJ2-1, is ETGVTQSPTHLIKTRGQQVTLRCSSQSGHNTVSWYQQALGQGPQFIFQYYREEENGRGNFPPRFSGLQFPNYSSELNVNALELDDSALYLCASSLKAGGHNEQFFGPGTRLTVL.